This T cell receptor beta chain appears in the sequencing data of a study of vaccination effects on CD4 cells after COVID-19. The overall study: Vaccine administered to participants consisted of two doses of either BNT162b2 or mRNA-1273.

Libraries were prepared by immunoSEQ multiplex PCR; TCRdb keeps only in-frame clonotypes and omits some of them. Of roughly 61,000 clones detected, 80% to 90% appear once; the ten largest clones hold about 2.4%. In the ViraFEST assay, antigen-specific CD4+ clonotypes were identified by expansion after peptide-pool stimulation. Cells that had been cultured for ten to eleven days were the source of isolated CD4+ T cells. Peptides at approximately 9.6 ug/ml and IL-2 at roughly 9.3 IU/ml were added to a few million PBMC per well. IL-2 medium took the place of half the medium on both days 3 and 7. Germline-derived CDR1 and CDR2 are SGHTA and FQGNSA. The CDR3 covers 13 residues. V was trimmed by 1 base and J by 6 bases, leaving 7 bases between them. Comments on this clone: Its antigen is unidentified.

Material: CD4+ T cells from PBMCs cultured with HCoV-229E spike peptides, obtained before COVID-19 vaccination. This TCR was recovered from a human donor who received a COVID-19 vaccine. The chain carries TRBV7-2 and TRBJ2-1, with D uncertain. The CDR3: CASSLGPGNEQFF. In nucleotides, the CDR3 is TGTGCCAGCAGCTTAGGGCCCGGCAATGAGCAGTTCTTC.